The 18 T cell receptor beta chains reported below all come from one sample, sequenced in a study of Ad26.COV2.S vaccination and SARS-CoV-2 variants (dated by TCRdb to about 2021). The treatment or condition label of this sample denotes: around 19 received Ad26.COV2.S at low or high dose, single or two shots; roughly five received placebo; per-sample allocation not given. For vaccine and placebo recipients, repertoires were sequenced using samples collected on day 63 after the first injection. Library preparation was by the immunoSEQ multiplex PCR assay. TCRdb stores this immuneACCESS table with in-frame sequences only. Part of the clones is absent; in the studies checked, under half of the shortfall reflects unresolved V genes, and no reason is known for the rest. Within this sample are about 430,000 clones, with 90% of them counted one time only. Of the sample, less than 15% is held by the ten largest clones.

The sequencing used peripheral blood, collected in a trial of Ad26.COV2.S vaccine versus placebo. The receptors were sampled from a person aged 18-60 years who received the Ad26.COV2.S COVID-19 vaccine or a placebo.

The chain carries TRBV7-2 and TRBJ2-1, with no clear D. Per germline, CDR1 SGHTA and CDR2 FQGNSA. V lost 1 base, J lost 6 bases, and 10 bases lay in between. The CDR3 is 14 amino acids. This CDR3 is CASSLGRAANEQFF. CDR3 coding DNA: TGTGCCAGCAGCTTAGGGCGAGCCGCCAATGAGCAGTTCTTC.

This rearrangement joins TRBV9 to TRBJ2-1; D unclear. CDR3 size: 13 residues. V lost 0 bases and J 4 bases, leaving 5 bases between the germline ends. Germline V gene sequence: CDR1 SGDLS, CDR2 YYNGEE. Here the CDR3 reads CASSVDRYNEQFF. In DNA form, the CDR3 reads TGTGCCAGCAGCGTAGATAGATACAATGAGCAGTTCTTC.

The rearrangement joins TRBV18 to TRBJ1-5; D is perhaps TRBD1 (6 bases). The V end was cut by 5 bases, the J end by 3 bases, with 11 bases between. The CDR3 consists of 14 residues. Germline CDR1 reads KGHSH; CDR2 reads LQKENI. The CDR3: CASSSTGPNQPQHF. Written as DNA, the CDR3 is TGTGCCAGCTCATCTACAGGGCCCAATCAGCCCCAGCATTTT.

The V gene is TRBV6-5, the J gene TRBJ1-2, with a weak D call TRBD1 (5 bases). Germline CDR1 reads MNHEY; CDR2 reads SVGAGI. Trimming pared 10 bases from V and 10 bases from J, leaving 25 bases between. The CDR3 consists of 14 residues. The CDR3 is CATGGDQAPRAYTF. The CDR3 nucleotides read TGTGCCACCGGGGGGGATCAAGCCCCCCGGGCCTACACCTTC.

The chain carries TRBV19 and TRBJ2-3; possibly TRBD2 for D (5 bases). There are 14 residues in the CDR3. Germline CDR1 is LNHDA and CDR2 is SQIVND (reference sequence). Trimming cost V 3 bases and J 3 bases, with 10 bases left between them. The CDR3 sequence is CASSIGSGTDTQYF. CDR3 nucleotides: TGTGCCAGTAGTATTGGGTCGGGGACAGATACGCAGTATTTT.

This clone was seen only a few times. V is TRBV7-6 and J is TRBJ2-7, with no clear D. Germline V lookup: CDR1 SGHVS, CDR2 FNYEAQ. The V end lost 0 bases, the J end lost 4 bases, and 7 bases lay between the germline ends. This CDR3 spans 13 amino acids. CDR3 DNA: TGTGCCAGCAGCTTAGCGGAAGAGTACGAGCAGTACTTC. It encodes CASSLAEEYEQYF. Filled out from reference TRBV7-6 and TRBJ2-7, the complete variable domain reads GAGVSQSPRYKVTKRGQDVALRCDPISGHVSLYWYRQALGQGPEFLTYFNYEAQQDKSGLPNDRFSAERPEGSISTLTIQRTEQRDSAMYRCASSLAEEYEQYFGPGTRLTVT.

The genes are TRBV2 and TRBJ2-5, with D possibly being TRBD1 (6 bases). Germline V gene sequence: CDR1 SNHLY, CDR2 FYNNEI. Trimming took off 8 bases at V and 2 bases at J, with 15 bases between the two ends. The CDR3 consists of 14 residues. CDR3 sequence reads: CASPQDSRQETQYF. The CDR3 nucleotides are TGTGCCAGCCCACAGGACAGCAGACAAGAGACCCAGTACTTC.

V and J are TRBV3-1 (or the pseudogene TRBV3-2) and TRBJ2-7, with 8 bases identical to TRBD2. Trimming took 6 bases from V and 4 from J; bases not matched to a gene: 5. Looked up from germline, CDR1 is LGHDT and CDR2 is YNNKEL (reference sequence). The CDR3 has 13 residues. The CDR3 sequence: CASSPGLVYEQYF. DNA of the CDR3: TGTGCCAGCAGTCCGGGACTAGTGTACGAGCAGTACTTC.

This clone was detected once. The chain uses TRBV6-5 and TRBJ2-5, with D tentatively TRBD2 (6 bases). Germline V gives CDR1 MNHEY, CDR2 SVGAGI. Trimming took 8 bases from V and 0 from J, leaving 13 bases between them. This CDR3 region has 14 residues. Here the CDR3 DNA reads TGTGCCAGCGGCCCCTGGGACTACCAAGAGACCCAGTACTTC. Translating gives CASGPWDYQETQYF.

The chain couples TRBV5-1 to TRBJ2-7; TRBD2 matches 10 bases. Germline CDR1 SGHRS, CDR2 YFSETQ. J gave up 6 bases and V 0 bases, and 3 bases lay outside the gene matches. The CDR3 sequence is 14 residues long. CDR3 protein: CASSLVLAGSEQYF. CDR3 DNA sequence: TGCGCCAGCAGCTTGGTACTAGCGGGAAGCGAGCAGTACTTC.

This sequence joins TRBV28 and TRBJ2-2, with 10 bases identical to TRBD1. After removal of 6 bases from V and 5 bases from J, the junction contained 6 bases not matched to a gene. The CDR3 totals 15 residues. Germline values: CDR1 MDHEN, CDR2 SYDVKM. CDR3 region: CASRAGTGVTGELFF. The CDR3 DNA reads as TGTGCCAGCAGGGCCGGGACAGGGGTTACCGGGGAGCTGTTTTTT.

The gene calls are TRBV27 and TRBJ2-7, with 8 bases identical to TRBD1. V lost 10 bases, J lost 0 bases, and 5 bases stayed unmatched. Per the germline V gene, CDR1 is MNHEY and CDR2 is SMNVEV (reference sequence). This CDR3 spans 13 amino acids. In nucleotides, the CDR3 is TGTGCCACCCGGACAGGGAGCTCCTACGAGCAGTACTTC. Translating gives CATRTGSSYEQYF.

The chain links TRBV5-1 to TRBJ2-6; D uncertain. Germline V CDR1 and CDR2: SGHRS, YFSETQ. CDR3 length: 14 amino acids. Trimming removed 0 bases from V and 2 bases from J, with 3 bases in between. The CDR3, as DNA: TGCGCCAGCAGCTTGGGGGCTGGGGCCAACGTCCTGACTTTC. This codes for CASSLGAGANVLTF. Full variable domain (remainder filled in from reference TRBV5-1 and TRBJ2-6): KAGVTQTPRYLIKTRGQQVTLSCSPISGHRSVSWYQQTPGQGLQFLFEYFSETQRNKGNFPGRFSGRQFSNSRSEMNVSTLELGDSALYLCASSLGAGANVLTFGAGSRLTVL.

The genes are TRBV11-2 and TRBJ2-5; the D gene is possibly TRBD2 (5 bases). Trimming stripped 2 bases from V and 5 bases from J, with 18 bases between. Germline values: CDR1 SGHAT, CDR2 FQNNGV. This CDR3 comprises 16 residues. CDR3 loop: CASSLLLDSLSETQYF. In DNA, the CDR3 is TGTGCCAGCAGCTTACTACTAGATAGCCTTTCGGAGACCCAGTACTTC.

This CDR3 is CASSPGGLTNEKLFF. CDR3 nucleotides: TGCGCCAGCAGCCCCGGGGGTTTAACTAATGAAAAACTGTTTTTT. This chain joins TRBV5-1 and TRBJ1-4; maybe TRBD1 (5 bases). The germline V gene encodes CDR1 SGHRS and CDR2 YFSETQ. Trimming took off 4 bases at V and 1 base at J, with 11 bases between the two ends. This CDR3 has 15 amino acids.

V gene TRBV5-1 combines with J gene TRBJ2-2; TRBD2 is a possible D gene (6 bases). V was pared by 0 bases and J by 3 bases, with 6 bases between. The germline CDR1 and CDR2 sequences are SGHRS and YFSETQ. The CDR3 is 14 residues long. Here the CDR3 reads CASSLGDYTGELFF. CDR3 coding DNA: TGCGCCAGCAGCTTGGGGGACTACACCGGGGAGCTGTTTTTT.

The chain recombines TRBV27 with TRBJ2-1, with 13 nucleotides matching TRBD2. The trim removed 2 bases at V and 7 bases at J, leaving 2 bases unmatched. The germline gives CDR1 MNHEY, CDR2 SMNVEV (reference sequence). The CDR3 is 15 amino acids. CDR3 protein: CASSLVTSGRNEQFF. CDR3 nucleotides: TGTGCCAGCAGTTTAGTGACTAGCGGGAGGAATGAGCAGTTCTTC.

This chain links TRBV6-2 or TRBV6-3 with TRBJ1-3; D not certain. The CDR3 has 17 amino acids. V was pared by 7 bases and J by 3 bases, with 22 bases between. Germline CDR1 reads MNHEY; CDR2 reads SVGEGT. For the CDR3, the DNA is TGTGCCAGCACCCCGAGGACGCCGGGGAGGATTGGAAACACCATATATTTT. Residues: CASTPRTPGRIGNTIYF.